This TCR beta chain was captured by sequencing in a study of CD8 T cells in Susac syndrome. J lost 1 base, V lost 5 bases, and 8 bases had no gene match. CDR1 and CDR2 from the germline V gene are MNHEY and SMNVEV (reference sequence). The CDR3 extends over 16 amino acids. Reverse transcription of about 0.45 to 1 ug RNA was carried out with random hexamers. TCRdb reprocessed the immunoSEQ multiplex PCR reads with MiXCR, giving one entry per CDR3 protein. The table shows about 150,000 distinct CDR3 sequences, with around 96% occurring only once. The clonotype was recovered from a human donor with multiple sclerosis. The genes are TRBV27 and TRBJ1-1; 9 positions match TRBD1. What was sequenced was CD8+ T cells from PBMCs. The CDR3: CASSQTGTGWNTEAFF. In DNA form, the CDR3 reads TGTGCCAGCAGTCAAACCGGGACAGGGTGGAACACTGAAGCTTTCTTT.